This TCR beta chain was found in a study of naive and memory T cell subsets. Study-level results: Over 95% of naive TCR sequences appeared only once, unlike memory subsets. Especially in CD8 cells, naive repertoires contained a few larger clonotypes, possibly CD45RA-re-expressing memory cells.

CMV status came from CD4+ IFNgamma after overnight CMV lysate stimulation. Cells stained for CD3, CD4, CD8, CD45RA and CD27 were sorted into four subsets. Worth noting for this clonotype: Its antigen is not identified.

An equimolar mix of two oligonucleotides served as the beta constant-region primer for TRBC1 and TRBC2. Ligated cDNA was amplified by four rounds of PCR with nested alpha and beta constant-region primers and SP2. The cDNA 3' end received a ligated single-stranded oligonucleotide carrying the SP2 primer and a 12-nucleotide UMI. TCRdb itself ran the UMI-ligation and nested PCR reads through MiXCR, one entry per CDR3 protein. The table records around 160,000 distinct CDR3 sequences, roughly 22% of them present only once. This CDR3 is 15 amino acids long. Germline V gives CDR1 LNHDA, CDR2 SQIVND (reference sequence). J was trimmed by 6 bases and V by 6 bases; bases with no gene match: 7.

This chain links TRBV19 with TRBJ2-1, with TRBD1 matching 11 bases. Sequencing input: naive CD4+ T cells from blood. The TCR originated in a human donor in good health. The CDR3 reads CASRPRTGGFNEQFF. CDR3 coding DNA: TGTGCCAGTAGACCGCGGACAGGGGGCTTCAATGAGCAGTTCTTC.